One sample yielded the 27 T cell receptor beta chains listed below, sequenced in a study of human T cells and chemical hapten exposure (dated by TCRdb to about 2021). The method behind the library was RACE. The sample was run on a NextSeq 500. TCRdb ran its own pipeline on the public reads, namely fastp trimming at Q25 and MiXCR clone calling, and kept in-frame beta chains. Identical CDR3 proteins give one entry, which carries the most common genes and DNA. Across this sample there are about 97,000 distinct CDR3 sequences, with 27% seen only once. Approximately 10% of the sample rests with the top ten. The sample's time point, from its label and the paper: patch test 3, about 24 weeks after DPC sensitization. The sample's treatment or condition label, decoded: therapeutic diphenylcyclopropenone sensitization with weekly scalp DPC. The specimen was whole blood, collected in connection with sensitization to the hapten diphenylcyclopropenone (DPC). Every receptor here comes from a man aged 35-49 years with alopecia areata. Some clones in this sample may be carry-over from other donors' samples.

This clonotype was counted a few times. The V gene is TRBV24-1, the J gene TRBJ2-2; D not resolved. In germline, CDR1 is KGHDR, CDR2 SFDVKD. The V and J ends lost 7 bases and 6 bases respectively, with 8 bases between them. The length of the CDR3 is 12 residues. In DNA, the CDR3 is TGTGCCACCAGAGACCGTTCCGGGGAGCTGTTTTTT. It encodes CATRDRSGELFF.

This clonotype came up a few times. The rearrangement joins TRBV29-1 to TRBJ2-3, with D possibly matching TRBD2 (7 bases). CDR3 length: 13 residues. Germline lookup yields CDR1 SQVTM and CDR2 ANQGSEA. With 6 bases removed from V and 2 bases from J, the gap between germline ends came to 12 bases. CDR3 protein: CSVGGPNTDTQYF. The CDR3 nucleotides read TGCAGCGTGGGGGGGCCCAACACAGATACGCAGTATTTT.

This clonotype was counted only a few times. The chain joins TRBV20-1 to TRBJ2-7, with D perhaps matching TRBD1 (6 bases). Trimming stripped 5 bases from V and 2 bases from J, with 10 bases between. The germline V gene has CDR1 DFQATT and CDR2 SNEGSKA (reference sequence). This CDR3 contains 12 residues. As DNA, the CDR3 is TGCAGTGCTGGGGGCGCGACCTACGAGCAGTACTTC. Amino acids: CSAGGATYEQYF.

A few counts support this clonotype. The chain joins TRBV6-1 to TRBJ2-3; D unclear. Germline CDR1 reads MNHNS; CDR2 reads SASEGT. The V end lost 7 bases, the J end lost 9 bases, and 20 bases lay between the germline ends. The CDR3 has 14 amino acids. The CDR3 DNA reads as TGTGCCAGCAAAACGGGTACCAACCAGCAGACGCAGTATTTT. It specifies CASKTGTNQQTQYF.

CDR3 DNA: TGCGCCAGCAGCTTCTCGGGGGATACCGGGGAGCTGTTTTTT. It encodes CASSFSGDTGELFF. The rearrangement uses TRBV5-1 and TRBJ2-2, with TRBD2 as a possible D gene (6 bases). With 2 bases removed from V and 5 bases from J, the gap between germline ends came to 10 bases. The germline gives CDR1 SGHRS, CDR2 YFSETQ. The CDR3 has 14 amino acids.

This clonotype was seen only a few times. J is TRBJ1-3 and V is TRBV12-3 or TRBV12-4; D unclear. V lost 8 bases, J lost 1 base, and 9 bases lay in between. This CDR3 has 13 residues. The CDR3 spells CASSVGSGNTIYF. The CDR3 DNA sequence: TGTGCCAGCTCAGTAGGATCTGGAAACACCATATATTTT.

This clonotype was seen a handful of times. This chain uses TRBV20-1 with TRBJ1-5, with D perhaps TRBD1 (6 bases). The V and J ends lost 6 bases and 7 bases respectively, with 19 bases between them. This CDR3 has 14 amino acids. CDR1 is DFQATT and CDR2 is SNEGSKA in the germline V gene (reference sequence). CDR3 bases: TGCAGTGCCTCCCTAGCCAGGGGAGGCCAGCCCCAGCATTTT. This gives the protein CSASLARGGQPQHF.

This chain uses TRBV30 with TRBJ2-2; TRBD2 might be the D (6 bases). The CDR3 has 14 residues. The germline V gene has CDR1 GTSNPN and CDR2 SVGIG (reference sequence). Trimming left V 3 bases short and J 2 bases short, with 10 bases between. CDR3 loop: CAWRGGTNTGELFF. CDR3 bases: TGTGCCTGGAGGGGCGGGACCAACACCGGGGAGCTGTTTTTT.

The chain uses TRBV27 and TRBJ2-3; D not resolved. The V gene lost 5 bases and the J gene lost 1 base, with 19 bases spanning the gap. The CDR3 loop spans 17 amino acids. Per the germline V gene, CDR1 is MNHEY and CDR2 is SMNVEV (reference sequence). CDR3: CASSGQNRALGTDTQYF. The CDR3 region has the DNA TGTGCCAGCAGTGGCCAGAACCGCGCCTTGGGCACAGATACGCAGTATTTT.

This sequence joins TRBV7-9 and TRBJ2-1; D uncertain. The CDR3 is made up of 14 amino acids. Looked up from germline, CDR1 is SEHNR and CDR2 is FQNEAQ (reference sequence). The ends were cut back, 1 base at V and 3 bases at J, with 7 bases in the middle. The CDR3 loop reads CASSLGQVYNEQFF. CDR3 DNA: TGTGCCAGCAGCTTAGGGCAGGTCTACAATGAGCAGTTCTTC.

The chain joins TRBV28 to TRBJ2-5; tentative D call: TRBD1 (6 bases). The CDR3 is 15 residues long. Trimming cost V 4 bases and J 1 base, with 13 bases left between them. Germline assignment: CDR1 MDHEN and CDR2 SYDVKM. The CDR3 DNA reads TGTGCCAGCAGTTCCTCAGGGGCGGCCCAAGAGACCCAGTACTTC. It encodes CASSSSGAAQETQYF.

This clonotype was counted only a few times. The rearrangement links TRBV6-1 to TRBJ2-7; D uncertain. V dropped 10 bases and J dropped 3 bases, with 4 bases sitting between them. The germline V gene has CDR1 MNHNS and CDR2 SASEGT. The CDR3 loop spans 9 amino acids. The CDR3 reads CATHYEQYF. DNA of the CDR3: TGTGCCACCCACTACGAGCAGTACTTC.

CDR3 DNA: TGTGCCAGCAGTTCCCCCCGGCCGGGACAGGCAGGATACTACGAGCAGTACTTC. Translated: CASSSPRPGQAGYYEQYF. The chain has TRBV27 and TRBJ2-7; 8 positions agree with TRBD1. V shed 4 bases and J 3 bases; nucleotides not matched to a gene: 17. The CDR3 sequence is 18 residues long. From germline, CDR1 is MNHEY and CDR2 SMNVEV (reference sequence).

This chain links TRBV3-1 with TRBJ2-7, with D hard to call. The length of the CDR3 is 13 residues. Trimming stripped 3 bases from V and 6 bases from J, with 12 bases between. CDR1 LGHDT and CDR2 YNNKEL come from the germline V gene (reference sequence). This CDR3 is CASSQPPGPEQYF. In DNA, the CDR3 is TGTGCCAGCAGCCAGCCACCCGGACCCGAGCAGTACTTC.

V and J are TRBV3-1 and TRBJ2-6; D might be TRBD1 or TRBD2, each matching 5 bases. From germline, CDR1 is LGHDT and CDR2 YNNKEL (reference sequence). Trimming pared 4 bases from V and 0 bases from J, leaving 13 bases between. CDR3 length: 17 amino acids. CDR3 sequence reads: CASSRGPISSGANVLTF. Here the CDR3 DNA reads TGTGCCAGCAGCCGGGGACCGATAAGCTCTGGGGCCAACGTCCTGACTTTC.

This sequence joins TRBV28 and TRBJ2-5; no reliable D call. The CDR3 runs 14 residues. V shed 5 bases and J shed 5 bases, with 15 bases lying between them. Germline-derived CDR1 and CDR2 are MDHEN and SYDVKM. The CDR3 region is CASSPWVLSETQYF. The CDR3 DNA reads TGTGCCAGCAGTCCATGGGTCCTTTCGGAGACCCAGTACTTC.

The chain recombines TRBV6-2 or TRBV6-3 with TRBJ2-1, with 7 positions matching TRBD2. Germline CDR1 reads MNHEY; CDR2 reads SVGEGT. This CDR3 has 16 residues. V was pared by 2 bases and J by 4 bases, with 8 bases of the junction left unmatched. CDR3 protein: CASSYLSGSGYNEQFF. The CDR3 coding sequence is TGTGCCAGCAGTTACCTTAGCGGGTCTGGATACAATGAGCAGTTCTTC.

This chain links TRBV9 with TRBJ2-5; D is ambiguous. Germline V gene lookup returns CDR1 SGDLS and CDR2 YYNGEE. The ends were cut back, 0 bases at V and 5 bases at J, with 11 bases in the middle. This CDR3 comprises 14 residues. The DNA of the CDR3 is TGTGCCAGCAGCGTAGGGGCGAGCGAGGAGACCCAGTACTTC. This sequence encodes CASSVGASEETQYF.

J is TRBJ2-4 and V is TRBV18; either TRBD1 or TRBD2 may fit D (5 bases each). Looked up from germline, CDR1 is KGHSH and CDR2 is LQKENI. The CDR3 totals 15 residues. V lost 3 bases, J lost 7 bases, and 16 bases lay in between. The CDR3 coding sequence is TGTGCCAGCTCACCCAACCTGAGGGGTTTGAACATTCAGTACTTC. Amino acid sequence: CASSPNLRGLNIQYF.

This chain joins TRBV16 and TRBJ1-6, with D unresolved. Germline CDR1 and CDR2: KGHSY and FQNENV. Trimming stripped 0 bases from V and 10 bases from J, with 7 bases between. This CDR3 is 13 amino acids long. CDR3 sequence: CASSQSEGSPLHF. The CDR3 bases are TGTGCCAGCAGCCAATCGGAAGGCTCACCCCTCCACTTT.

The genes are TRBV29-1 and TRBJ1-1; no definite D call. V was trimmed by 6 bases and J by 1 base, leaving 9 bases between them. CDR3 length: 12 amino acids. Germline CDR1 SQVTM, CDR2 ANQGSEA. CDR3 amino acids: CSVVHANTEAFF. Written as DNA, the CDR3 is TGCAGCGTCGTACACGCGAACACTGAAGCTTTCTTT.

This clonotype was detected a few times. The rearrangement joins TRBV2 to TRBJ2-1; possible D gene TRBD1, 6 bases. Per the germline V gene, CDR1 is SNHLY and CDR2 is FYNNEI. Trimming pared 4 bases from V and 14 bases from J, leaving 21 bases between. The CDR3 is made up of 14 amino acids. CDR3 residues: CASSGQTLQGDKFF. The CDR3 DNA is TGTGCCAGCAGTGGTCAGACGTTACAGGGTGACAAGTTCTTC.

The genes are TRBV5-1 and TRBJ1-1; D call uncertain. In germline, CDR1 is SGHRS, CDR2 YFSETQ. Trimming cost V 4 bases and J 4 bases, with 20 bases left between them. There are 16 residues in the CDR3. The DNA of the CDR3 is TGCGCCAGCAGCATGTCGAGGGTGGCGAGTGGCACTGAAGCTTTCTTT. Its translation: CASSMSRVASGTEAFF.

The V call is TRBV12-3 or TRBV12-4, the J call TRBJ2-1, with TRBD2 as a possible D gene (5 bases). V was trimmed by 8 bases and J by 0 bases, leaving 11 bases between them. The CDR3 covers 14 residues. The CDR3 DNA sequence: TGTGCCAGCGGGTTGGGGAGCTCCTACAATGAGCAGTTCTTC. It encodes CASGLGSSYNEQFF.

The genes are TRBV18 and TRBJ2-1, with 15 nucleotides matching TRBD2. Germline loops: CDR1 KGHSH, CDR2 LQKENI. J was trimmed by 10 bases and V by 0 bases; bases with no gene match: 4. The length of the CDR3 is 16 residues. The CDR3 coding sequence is TGTGCCAGCTCACCACCCGCGGGACTAGCGGGAGGCGAGCAGTTCTTC. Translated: CASSPPAGLAGGEQFF.

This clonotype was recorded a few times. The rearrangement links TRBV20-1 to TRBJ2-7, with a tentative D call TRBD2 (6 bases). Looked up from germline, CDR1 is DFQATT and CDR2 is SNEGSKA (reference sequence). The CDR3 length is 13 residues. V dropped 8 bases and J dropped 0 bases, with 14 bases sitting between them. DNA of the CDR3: TGCAGTCCCCGGGCGGGGAGCTCCTACGAGCAGTACTTC. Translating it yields CSPRAGSSYEQYF.

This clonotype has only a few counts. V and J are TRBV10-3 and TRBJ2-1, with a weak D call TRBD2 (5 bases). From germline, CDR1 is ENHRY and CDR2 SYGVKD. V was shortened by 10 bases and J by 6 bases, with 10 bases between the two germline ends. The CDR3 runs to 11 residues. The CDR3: CATNEGNEQFF. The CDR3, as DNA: TGTGCCACCAACGAGGGCAATGAGCAGTTCTTC.